The subject of this entry is one T cell receptor beta chain. These data originate in a study of blood T cell repertoires in COVID-19. Study background: Cohort 3 recovery required two negative PCRs, clearance, or symptom resolution. There were acute and convalescent COVID-19 samples, and they came from the United States, Italy and Spain. T cells, B-cell-depleted T cells, or PBMCs supplied cDNA or gDNA.

Study members were between about 18 and 95 years old and lived in 24 US regions. CDR3 size: 13 residues. CDR1 and CDR2 from the germline V gene are SEHNR and FQNEAQ (reference sequence). Trimming pared 4 bases from V and 12 bases from J, leaving 18 bases between. Repertoires were generated with immunoSEQ multiplex PCR, while TCRdb's copy carries only in-frame clones and drops some. The table shows around 200,000 clones, with around 85% occurring only once. This receptor was identified in a woman aged 45 to 65 in a cohort exposed to, infected with or recovered from COVID-19 (not recorded which). The gene calls are TRBV7-9 and TRBJ1-2; D might be TRBD1 (5 bases). Sample: PBMCs or T cells enriched from blood (not recorded which). The CDR3 loop is CASSSKWPGGNTF. CDR3 nucleotides: TGTGCCAGCAGCTCGAAGTGGCCGGGGGGGAACACCTTC.